This passage covers 8 T cell receptor beta chains from one sample sequenced in a study of kidney transplant recipient with SARS-CoV-2 infection (dated by TCRdb to the early 2020s). Instrument used: Illumina MiSeq. The public sequencing data were trimmed at Q25 with fastp and processed into clonotypes with MiXCR by TCRdb, which kept only in-frame beta chains. Under each unique CDR3 protein, matching rows form one entry showing the most common genes and DNA. The sample table records 200,000 to 300,000 distinct CDR3 sequences; 25% to 35% of these occur just once. Jointly, the top ten make up roughly 7.3% of the sample. According to the study, the label for this sample's time point signals: pre-pandemic baseline sample and day 111 after first positive SARS-CoV-2 test. The source material was a blood sample, sampled at baseline and between days 110 and 120 from a kidney transplant recipient. These receptors were taken from a male patient aged 25-45 years who had COVID-19 and was a kidney transplant recipient. Post transplant, some T cells may arise from the graft donor.

This rearrangement joins TRBV12-2 to TRBJ1-2. TRBV12-2 is reported as a pseudogene. This CDR3 comprises 17 residues. CDR3 nucleotides: TGTGCAAGTCGCTCTTATACGACTCCACGAAAGGCCTATGGCTACACCTTC. This codes for CASRSYTTPRKAYGYTF.

In regard to this clonotype: A single base separates this from a much larger clone, so it may be a read error. The chain couples TRBV5-1 to TRBJ2-5, with D possibly TRBD2 on 7 matching bases. The J call is uncertain, as TRBJ2-7 better fits the DNA end. Germline CDR1 is SGHRS and CDR2 is YFSETQ. This CDR3 is 13 amino acids long. CDR3 coding DNA: TGCGCCAGCAGCACAAACGGGGGGCACGAGCAGTACTTC. Translated: CASSTNGGHEQYF.

About this clonotype itself: A much larger clone sits a single nucleotide away, making a read error possible. The chain carries TRBV6-4 and TRBJ1-2, with D hard to call. The CDR3 contains 17 residues. The V gene's germline CDR1 is MRHNA and CDR2 SNTAGT. The germline V and J ends were trimmed by 5 bases and 4 bases, with 23 bases remaining between them. The CDR3 sequence: CASSLDAPHGKTYGYTF. The CDR3 DNA sequence: TGTGCCAGCAGTTTAGACGCCCCACACGGAAAGACCTATGGCTACACCTTC.

This clonotype was observed a handful of times. The junction departs from germline at one end; a sequencing error may be responsible. This chain connects TRBV7-2 to TRBJ1-3; 7 nucleotides match TRBD1. CDR3 length: 17 residues. CDR1 is SGHTA, CDR2 FQGNSA, per germline. CDR3 nucleotide sequence: TGTGCCAGCAGCTCGATCGGGACAGCCTTCTCTGTAAACACCATATATTTT. Residues: CASSSIGTAFSVNTIYF.

This clonotype has just a few counts. The gene calls are TRBV7-2 and TRBJ1-2; tentative D call: TRBD1 (6 bases). CDR3 length: 13 residues. Germline CDR1 SGHTA, CDR2 FQGNSA. Trimming took 11 bases from V and 1 from J, leaving 14 bases between them. DNA of the CDR3: TGTGCCGGACTCACACAGGGTAACTATGGCTACACCTTC. This gives the protein CAGLTQGNYGYTF.

This clonotype was counted ten times or more. V usage is TRBV4-3 and J usage is TRBJ1-2; D gene unclear. The CDR3 is 17 residues long. Trimming pared 4 bases from V and 4 bases from J, leaving 22 bases between. Germline assignment: CDR1 LGHNA and CDR2 YSLEER. The CDR3 reads CASSPNSGRRKTYGYTF. The CDR3 DNA sequence: TGCGCCAGCAGCCCGAATTCAGGACGTCGAAAGACCTATGGCTACACCTTC.

On this clonotype itself: A much more abundant neighbour one base away suggests this may be a read error. The chain combines TRBV7-6 with TRBJ2-5; 7 bases are a match to TRBD1. Germline values: CDR1 SGHVS, CDR2 FNYEAQ. The CDR3 is 15 amino acids. The CDR3 region is CASSAPGTVQEAQYF. In nucleotides, the CDR3 is TGTGCCAGCAGCGCCCCCGGGACAGTGCAAGAGGCCCAGTACTTC.

This clonotype was observed at least ten times. This rearrangement joins TRBV5-4 to TRBJ1-2; the D is unclear. V dropped 7 bases and J dropped 4 bases, with 23 bases sitting between them. Germline V CDR1 and CDR2: SGHNT, YYREEE (reference sequence). This CDR3 has 16 amino acids. The CDR3 sequence: CASLTHVPGKTYGYTF. The DNA for the CDR3 is TGTGCCAGCCTGACACACGTACCAGGAAAGACCTATGGCTACACCTTC.